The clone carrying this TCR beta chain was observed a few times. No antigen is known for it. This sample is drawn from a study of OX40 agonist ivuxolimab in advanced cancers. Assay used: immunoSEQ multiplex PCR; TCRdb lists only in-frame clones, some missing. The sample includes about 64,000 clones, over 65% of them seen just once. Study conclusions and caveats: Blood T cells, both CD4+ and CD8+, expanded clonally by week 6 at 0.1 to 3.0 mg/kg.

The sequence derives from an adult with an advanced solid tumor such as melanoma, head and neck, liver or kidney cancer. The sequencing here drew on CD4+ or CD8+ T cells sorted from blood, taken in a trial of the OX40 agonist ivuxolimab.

As DNA, the CDR3 is TGTGCCAGCAGGAGGATCGTCCAAGAGACCCAGTACTTC. Its protein is CASRRIVQETQYF. The J gene is TRBJ2-5, the V gene TRBV6-5; D not certain. CDR1 is MNHEY and CDR2 is SVGAGI in the germline V gene. V was cut by 6 bases and J by 1 base, with 9 bases left in between. The CDR3 spans 13 residues.